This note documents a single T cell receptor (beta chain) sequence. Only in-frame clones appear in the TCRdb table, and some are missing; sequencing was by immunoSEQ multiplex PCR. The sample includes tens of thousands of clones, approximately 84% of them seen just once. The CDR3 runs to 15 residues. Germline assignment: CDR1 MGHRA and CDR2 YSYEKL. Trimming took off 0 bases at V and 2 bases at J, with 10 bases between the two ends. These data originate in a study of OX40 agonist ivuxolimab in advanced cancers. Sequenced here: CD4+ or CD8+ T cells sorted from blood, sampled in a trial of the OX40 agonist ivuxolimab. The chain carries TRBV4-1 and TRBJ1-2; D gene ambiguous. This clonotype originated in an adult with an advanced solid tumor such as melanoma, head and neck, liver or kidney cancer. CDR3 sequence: CASSQDPVGNYGYTF. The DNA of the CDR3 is TGCGCCAGCAGCCAAGATCCTGTGGGGAACTATGGCTACACCTTC.